A selection of T cell receptor beta chains follows, all from one sample in a study of read filtering for tumor transcriptome and immune sequencing. TCRdb independently ran MiXCR on the reads; one entry per CDR3 protein. Among 35,000 to 45,000 distinct CDR3 sequences, about an eighth were seen once, and the ten largest hold about two fifths. The sequenced sample was a population of CD138-negative cells sorted from bone marrow. The origin of the receptors is a donor aged 40 or older with multiple myeloma. The CDR3 runs from the conserved cysteine through the conserved F or W. D genes are given only for firm matches. Rows may omit the clone size; those that give it use once, few, many or a size class.

CDR3: CSARVSWTEQFF; DNA: TGCAGTGCTAGAGTCTCCTGGACCGAGCAGTTCTTC; D: NA; size: NA; J: TRBJ2-1; V: TRBV20-1
CDR3: CSAIHRGQGSYEQYF; DNA: TGCAGTGCTATCCACCGGGGACAGGGGTCTTACGAGCAGTACTTC; D: TRBD1; size: many; J: TRBJ2-7; V: TRBV20-1
CDR3: CASSLSSVFPGQGAPPGANVLTF; DNA: TGTGCCAGCAGTTTAAGTTCGGTCTTTCCGGGACAGGGGGCTCCCCCTGGGGCCAACGTCCTGACTTTC; D: TRBD1; size: many; J: TRBJ2-6; V: TRBV28
CDR3: CASRRFNSILRRSGTLNTGELFF; DNA: TGTGCCAGCAGAAGATTTAACTCCATTCTCAGGAGATCCGGGACCCTGAACACCGGGGAGCTGTTTTTC; D: NA; size: NA; J: TRBJ2-2; V: TRBV27
CDR3: CASSQGREGQEAQYF; DNA: TGTGCCAGCAGCCAAGGGCGGGAGGGCCAAGAGGCCCAGTACTTC; D: TRBD2; size: NA; J: TRBJ2-5; V: TRBV5-4
CDR3: CSVRRHDTGELFF; DNA: TGCAGTGTCAGGCGCCACGACACCGGGGAGCTGTTTTTT; D: NA; size: many; J: TRBJ2-2; V: TRBV20-1
CDR3: CASTSLGGREAFF; DNA: TGCGCCAGCACCTCCCTAGGGGGCCGTGAAGCTTTCTTT; D: TRBD1; size: NA; J: TRBJ1-1; V: TRBV5-1
CDR3: CSAPMPGLAGVNSYEQYF; DNA: TGCAGTGCTCCGATGCCGGGACTAGCGGGAGTCAACTCCTACGAGCAGTACTTC; D: TRBD2; size: many; J: TRBJ2-7; V: TRBV20-1
CDR3: CSVVESLAFF; DNA: TGCAGCGTTGTTGAGTCTCTAGCTTTCTTT; D: NA; size: many; J: TRBJ1-1; V: TRBV29-1
CDR3: CASSVDGRTSYEQYF; DNA: TGTGCCAGCAGCGTAGACGGACGGACCTCCTACGAGCAGTACTTC; D: NA; size: few; J: TRBJ2-7; V: TRBV9
CDR3: CASSLEETEAFF; DNA: TGTGCCAGCAGCTTAGAAGAAACTGAAGCTTTCTTT; D: NA; size: many; J: TRBJ1-1; V: TRBV7-8
CDR3: CASSLGSGGTYEQYF; DNA: TGTGCCAGCAGCTTAGGTAGCGGAGGGACCTACGAGCAGTACTTC; D: NA; size: NA; J: TRBJ2-7; V: TRBV7-8
CDR3: CASSFGGSQETQYF; DNA: TGTGCCAGCAGCTTTGGGGGCAGCCAAGAGACCCAGTACTTC; D: NA; size: few; J: TRBJ2-5; V: TRBV5-4
CDR3: CASSVSGRAGPYEQYF; DNA: TGTGCCAGCAGCGTTAGCGGGAGGGCCGGTCCCTACGAGCAGTACTTC; D: TRBD2; size: many; J: TRBJ2-7; V: TRBV9
CDR3: CASSPPGGTGNQPQHF; DNA: TGTGCCAGCAGCCCCCCGGGGGGCACGGGCAATCAGCCCCAGCATTTT; D: NA; size: many; J: TRBJ1-5; V: TRBV6-1
CDR3: CASSLLGEEPGELFF; DNA: TGTGCCAGCAGCTTGTTGGGGGAGGAGCCCGGGGAGCTGTTTTTT; D: NA; size: many; J: TRBJ2-2; V: TRBV5-6
CDR3: CASSLAERGGEQFF; DNA: TGTGCTAGCAGCTTAGCGGAGAGGGGAGGAGAGCAGTTCTTC; D: NA; size: many; J: TRBJ2-1; V: TRBV7-7
CDR3: CASSLRLGENTEAFF; DNA: TGTGCCAGCAGCTTAAGGTTGGGGGAGAACACTGAAGCTTTCTTT; D: NA; size: many; J: TRBJ1-1; V: TRBV7-8
CDR3: CASSLTTGDEQYF; DNA: TGTGCCAGCAGCTTAACAACAGGGGACGAGCAGTACTTC; D: TRBD1; size: many; J: TRBJ2-7; V: TRBV7-9
CDR3: CASSQATSGNTGELFF; DNA: TGTGCCAGCAGCCAAGCTACTAGCGGGAACACCGGGGAGCTGTTTTTT; D: TRBD2; size: many; J: TRBJ2-2; V: TRBV4-3
CDR3: CSAGAEANTQYF; DNA: TGCAGCGCCGGAGCCGAGGCGAATACGCAGTATTTT; D: NA; size: many; J: TRBJ2-3; V: TRBV29-1
CDR3: CASSPWGSGANVLTF; DNA: TGTGCCAGCAGCCCCTGGGGCTCTGGGGCCAACGTCCTGACTTTC; D: NA; size: many; J: TRBJ2-6; V: TRBV12-3/TRBV12-4
CDR3: CASSVGAGRNNEQFF; DNA: TGTGCCAGCAGCGTAGGGGCCGGGAGAAACAATGAGCAGTTCTTC; D: NA; size: many; J: TRBJ2-1; V: TRBV9
CDR3: CASSVLGGRTDTQYF; DNA: TGTGCCAGCAGCGTCCTTGGGGGGAGAACAGATACGCAGTATTTT; D: NA; size: many; J: TRBJ2-3; V: TRBV7-9
CDR3: CASSRIAGGLNEQFF; DNA: TGTGCCAGCAGTCGAATAGCGGGAGGGCTCAATGAGCAGTTCTTC; D: TRBD2; size: many; J: TRBJ2-1; V: TRBV6-6
CDR3: CASSDQRGYYNEQFF; DNA: TGTGCCAGCAGTGACCAGCGGGGTTACTACAATGAGCAGTTCTTC; D: TRBD2; size: many; J: TRBJ2-1; V: TRBV12-3/TRBV12-4
CDR3: CSVLAGGSYNEQFF; DNA: TGCAGCGTGTTAGCGGGAGGGTCCTACAATGAGCAGTTCTTC; D: TRBD2; size: medium-sized; J: TRBJ2-1; V: TRBV29-1
CDR3: CASSLDGSTYNEQFF; DNA: TGCGCCAGCAGCTTGGACGGATCAACCTACAATGAGCAGTTCTTC; D: NA; size: many; J: TRBJ2-1; V: TRBV5-1
CDR3: CSVIVTLTEAFF; DNA: TGCAGCGTTATCGTAACACTCACTGAAGCTTTCTTT; D: NA; size: many; J: TRBJ1-1; V: TRBV29-1
CDR3: CASSLDSTSNEKLFF; DNA: TGTGCCAGCAGCTTAGACAGTACGTCTAATGAAAAACTGTTTTTT; D: NA; size: NA; J: TRBJ1-4; V: TRBV7-2
CDR3: CASSPDPATKNIQYF; DNA: TGTGCCAGCTCACCTGACCCTGCAACCAAAAACATTCAGTACTTC; D: NA; size: many; J: TRBJ2-4; V: TRBV18
CDR3: CASRALGQGHNEQFF; DNA: TGTGCCAGCAGGGCCCTGGGACAGGGTCACAATGAGCAGTTCTTC; D: TRBD1; size: many; J: TRBJ2-1; V: TRBV6-2/TRBV6-3
CDR3: CASSEEAGRETQYF; DNA: TGTGCCAGCAGTGAAGAGGCGGGCAGAGAGACCCAGTACTTC; D: NA; size: many; J: TRBJ2-5; V: TRBV2
CDR3: CASSPPGQKTKNIQYF; DNA: TGTGCCAGCAGCCCACCGGGACAGAAGACCAAAAACATTCAGTACTTC; D: TRBD1; size: many; J: TRBJ2-4; V: TRBV7-2
CDR3: CASSSQGYQETQYF; DNA: TGTGCCAGCAGCTCACAGGGGTACCAAGAGACCCAGTACTTC; D: TRBD1; size: many; J: TRBJ2-5; V: TRBV7-9
CDR3: CASSLSAIKTQYF; DNA: TGTGCCAGCAGTTTATCTGCAATTAAGACCCAGTACTTC; D: NA; size: many; J: TRBJ2-5; V: TRBV28
CDR3: CASKGLGAPTEAFF; DNA: TGTGCCAGCAAGGGTCTGGGCGCCCCCACTGAAGCTTTCTTT; D: NA; size: many; J: TRBJ1-1; V: TRBV6-1
CDR3: CASSYSSGSSYEQYF; DNA: TGTGCCAGCAGTTACTCTAGCGGGAGCTCCTACGAGCAGTACTTC; D: TRBD2; size: many; J: TRBJ2-7; V: TRBV6-2/TRBV6-3
CDR3: CASSYTGGPYEQYF; DNA: TGTGCCAGCAGTTACACGGGAGGGCCGTACGAGCAGTACTTC; D: TRBD2; size: many; J: TRBJ2-7; V: TRBV6-5
CDR3: CSVGQGKNIQYF; DNA: TGCAGCGTTGGTCAGGGTAAAAACATTCAGTACTTC; D: NA; size: many; J: TRBJ2-4; V: TRBV29-1
CDR3: CASSPSGTGPVYGYTF; DNA: TGTGCCAGCAGTCCCTCCGGGACAGGGCCTGTCTATGGCTACACCTTC; D: TRBD1; size: many; J: TRBJ1-2; V: TRBV27
CDR3: CASSSQTRQGKNNEQFF; DNA: TGTGCCAGCAGTTCCCAAACCCGACAGGGAAAGAACAATGAGCAGTTCTTC; D: TRBD1; size: many; J: TRBJ2-1; V: TRBV28
CDR3: CASSRQGGDQPQHF; DNA: TGTGCCAGCAGTAGACAGGGGGGCGATCAGCCCCAGCATTTT; D: TRBD1; size: few; J: TRBJ1-5; V: TRBV12-3/TRBV12-4
CDR3: CSVGGQLNYNEQFF; DNA: TGCAGCGTGGGGGGCCAGTTAAACTACAATGAGCAGTTCTTC; D: NA; size: many; J: TRBJ2-1; V: TRBV29-1
CDR3: CASTSYETGDTEAFF; DNA: TGTGCCAGCACCTCATACGAGACAGGGGACACTGAAGCTTTCTTT; D: TRBD1; size: many; J: TRBJ1-1; V: TRBV12-3/TRBV12-4
CDR3: CASSLAGAPTDTQYF; DNA: TGCGCCAGCAGCTTAGCGGGAGCGCCCACAGATACGCAGTATTTT; D: TRBD2; size: many; J: TRBJ2-3; V: TRBV5-1
CDR3: CASSIARLTNTGELFF; DNA: TGTGCCAGTAGTATAGCAAGGCTTACGAACACCGGGGAGCTGTTTTTT; D: NA; size: many; J: TRBJ2-2; V: TRBV19
CDR3: CASSLYGARDTEAFF; DNA: TGTGCCAGCAGTTTATACGGGGCAAGGGACACTGAAGCTTTCTTT; D: NA; size: few; J: TRBJ1-1; V: TRBV12-3/TRBV12-4
CDR3: CASSLTGARTEAFF; DNA: TGTGCCAGCAGCTTAACGGGGGCAAGGACTGAAGCTTTCTTT; D: NA; size: many; J: TRBJ1-1; V: TRBV5-6
CDR3: CASSFTASNEKLFF; DNA: TGCGCCAGCAGCTTTACCGCTTCTAATGAAAAACTGTTTTTT; D: NA; size: many; J: TRBJ1-4; V: TRBV5-1
CDR3: CSVTGVDTQYF; DNA: TGCAGCGTTACTGGAGTAGATACGCAGTATTTT; D: NA; size: many; J: TRBJ2-3; V: TRBV29-1
CDR3: CSAHRDATYNSPLHF; DNA: TGCAGTGCGCACAGGGATGCGACCTATAATTCACCCCTCCACTTT; D: NA; size: many; J: TRBJ1-6; V: TRBV20-1
CDR3: CASSTTRADTQYF; DNA: TGCGCCAGCAGCACCACCCGGGCAGATACGCAGTATTTT; D: NA; size: many; J: TRBJ2-3; V: TRBV5-1
CDR3: CASSLGFSSGAQGNEQFF; DNA: TGTGCCAGCAGCTTAGGATTTTCTAGCGGAGCGCAGGGCAATGAGCAGTTCTTC; D: TRBD2; size: many; J: TRBJ2-1; V: TRBV7-8
CDR3: CASNSGRASSYNEQFF; DNA: TGTGCCAGTAATAGCGGGAGGGCGAGCTCCTACAATGAGCAGTTCTTC; D: TRBD2; size: many; J: TRBJ2-1; V: TRBV5-4